This T cell receptor beta chain emerged from a study of CD8 T cells in ankylosing spondylitis. General observations from the study: Disease-linked clones were CD8+ and relatively rare in peripheral blood. What seemed typical of ankylosing spondylitis blood was a TCR beta motif built from roughly 8 highly homologous variants. As reported, disease-linked clones showed significant enrichment in matched ankylosing spondylitis synovial fluid.

Details on this clonotype: The target antigen is unknown.

TCR beta libraries were made by quantitative 5'-RACE with molecular barcodes. From the 5' RACE reads, TCRdb called clonotypes with MiXCR, one entry per CDR3 protein. The table has some 330,000 distinct CDR3 sequences, around 7.6% seen once. V was pared by 7 bases and J by 8 bases, with 17 bases between. The CDR3 is made up of 13 amino acids. CDR1 and CDR2 (germline): SGHRS, YFSETQ. This TCR derives from a male donor with ankylosing spondylitis. The specimen sequenced was blood, either unsorted or a sorted T cell fraction (not recorded which). The genes are TRBV5-1 and TRBJ2-3; D is perhaps TRBD2 (5 bases). The CDR3 bases are TGCGCCAGCGGACGAGAGGGTAGAGGTACGCAGTATTTT. Its translation is CASGREGRGTQYF.